This T cell receptor beta chain was profiled in a study of siplizumab effects on memory and regulatory T cells. J gave up 4 bases and V 7 bases, and 8 bases lay outside the gene matches. Germline-derived CDR1 and CDR2 are LNHDA and SQIVND (reference sequence). CDR3 size: 15 residues. Around 10^5 TCR templates underwent assay in each sample. The repertoire was sequenced with immunoSEQ multiplex PCR; TCRdb's copy has only in-frame clones and lacks some. Of roughly 100,000 clones in the sample, approximately 90% are singletons; the top ten hold roughly 1%. The specimen sequenced was CD4+ T cells sorted from blood. The sequence came from a human donor in good health. The J gene is TRBJ2-4, the V gene TRBV19, with TRBD1 matching 9 bases. The CDR3 loop reads CASTLTGTGKNIQYF. For the CDR3, the DNA is TGTGCCAGTACCCTGACCGGGACAGGGAAAAACATTCAGTACTTC.